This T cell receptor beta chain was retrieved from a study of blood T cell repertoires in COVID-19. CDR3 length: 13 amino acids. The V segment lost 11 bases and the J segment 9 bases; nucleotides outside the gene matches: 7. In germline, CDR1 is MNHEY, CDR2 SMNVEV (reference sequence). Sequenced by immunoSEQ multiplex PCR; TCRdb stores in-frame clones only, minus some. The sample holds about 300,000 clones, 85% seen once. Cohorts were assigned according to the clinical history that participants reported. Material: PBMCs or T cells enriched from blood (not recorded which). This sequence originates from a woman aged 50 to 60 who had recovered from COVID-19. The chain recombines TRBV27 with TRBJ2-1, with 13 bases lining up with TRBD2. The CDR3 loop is CASRTSGRSEQFF. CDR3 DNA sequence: TGTGCCTCCCGGACTAGCGGGAGAAGTGAGCAGTTCTTC.